One sample yielded the 23 T cell receptor beta chains listed below, sequenced in a study of blood T cells in healthy people across ages. PCR was performed a second time for roughly 7 to 11 cycles using a sample-barcoded 5' primer and a J-beta primer mix. TCRdb reprocessed the 5' RACE reads via MiXCR and lists one record per CDR3 protein. The sample holds about 1.7 million distinct CDR3 sequences, about 30% seen once. Sequenced sample: blood. These receptors came from a woman aged 25 to 39 in good health.

This clonotype has a handful of counts. V is TRBV9 and J is TRBJ2-1; 7 bases match TRBD2. V lost 6 bases, J lost 3 bases, and 6 bases stayed unmatched. The length of the CDR3 is 14 residues. CDR1 SGDLS and CDR2 YYNGEE come from the germline V gene. The CDR3 nucleotides read TGTGCCAGCACTCGAGCGGGGCACTACAATGAGCAGTTCTTC. Residues: CASTRAGHYNEQFF.

This clonotype was observed at least ten times. This chain links TRBV28 with TRBJ2-1; unclear D gene. The CDR3 spans 12 residues. Per the germline V gene, CDR1 is MDHEN and CDR2 is SYDVKM. The V end was cut by 7 bases, the J end by 8 bases, with 12 bases between. The CDR3 nucleotides are TGTGCCAGCACCAACCCTAGGGATGAGCAGTTCTTC. Its protein product is CASTNPRDEQFF.

Details on this clonotype: Given a much more abundant clone one base away, this may be a read error. Lacking the conserved final phenylalanine or tryptophan, this CDR3 likely reflects a read error. This chain joins TRBV7-9 and TRBJ1-2; TRBD1 is a possible D gene (5 bases). The length of the CDR3 is 11 residues. Trimming removed 1 base from V and 9 bases from J, with 6 bases in between. Looked up from germline, CDR1 is SEHNR and CDR2 is FQNEAQ (reference sequence). The CDR3 loop reads CASSLGGRYTV. CDR3 DNA sequence: TGTGCCAGCAGCTTAGGGGGCCGCTACACCGTC.

Notes on this clonotype: A much larger clone is a single base away; this may be a read error. The chain carries TRBV7-2 and TRBJ2-1, with 8 nucleotides matching TRBD2. Germline values: CDR1 SGHTA, CDR2 FQGNSA. This CDR3 has 16 amino acids. The trim removed 5 bases at V and 7 bases at J, leaving 13 bases unmatched. In DNA form, the CDR3 reads TGTGCCAGCAGCCTAAATAACGGGGGGGCTCTGAATGAGCAGTTCTTC. Protein product: CASSLNNGGALNEQFF.

The gene calls are TRBV7-9 and TRBJ2-1, with a tentative D call TRBD2 (6 bases). V lost 5 bases and J lost 10, with 18 bases in between. The CDR3 totals 14 residues. CDR1 and CDR2 (germline): SEHNR, FQNEAQ (reference sequence). Written as DNA, the CDR3 is TGTGCCAGCAGCCGGGACGGGAGCCGATACGAGCAGTTCTTC. Protein: CASSRDGSRYEQFF.

This clonotype was observed many times. The CDR3 DNA follows: TGCGCCAGCAGCTCAGCTGGGGGTTATGAAAAACTGTTTTTT. Translation: CASSSAGGYEKLFF. This chain joins TRBV5-1 and TRBJ1-4, with D possibly being TRBD1 (5 bases). The CDR3 loop spans 14 amino acids. Germline loops: CDR1 SGHRS, CDR2 YFSETQ. Trimming removed 3 bases from V and 6 bases from J, with 12 bases in between.

The chain employs TRBV6-1 and TRBJ2-7; D gene uncertain. This CDR3 is built from 13 residues. Trimming removed 4 bases from V and 3 bases from J, with 10 bases in between. Germline V gives CDR1 MNHNS, CDR2 SASEGT. CDR3 residues: CASSVSTNYEQYF. The CDR3 DNA follows: TGTGCCAGCAGTGTCTCCACTAACTACGAGCAGTACTTC.

This clonotype was observed many times. The chain is built from TRBV29-1 and TRBJ2-7; D perhaps matches TRBD1 (5 bases). The CDR3 has 12 amino acids. Germline lookup yields CDR1 SQVTM and CDR2 ANQGSEA. V was pared by 3 bases and J by 7 bases, with 13 bases between. CDR3 sequence: CSVDGDSWEQYF. DNA of the CDR3: TGCAGCGTTGACGGTGACAGTTGGGAGCAGTACTTC.

The chain has TRBV18 and TRBJ2-7; 13 positions match TRBD2. Germline values: CDR1 KGHSH, CDR2 LQKENI. This CDR3 has 15 residues. V shed 6 bases, J shed 3 bases, and the junction held 5 bases outside the gene matches. CDR3 DNA: TGTGCCAGCTCCTATGGGACTAGCGGGGTCTACGAGCAGTACTTC. Protein: CASSYGTSGVYEQYF.

This clonotype was counted a few times. The CDR3 coding sequence is TGCGCCAGCAGTGAGTCGGGGAACAGGGCTGGAGGCGAGCAGTACTTC. Its translation is CASSESGNRAGGEQYF. V is TRBV10-1 and J is TRBJ2-5, with TRBD1 as a possible D gene (6 bases). The DNA end lines up better with TRBJ2-7; the J call may be wrong. CDR1 and CDR2 (germline): WNHNN, SYGVQD (reference sequence). The CDR3 sequence is 16 residues long.

This clonotype was recorded a few times. V usage is TRBV28 and J usage is TRBJ2-5, with TRBD2 identical over 9 bases. Germline V gives CDR1 MDHEN, CDR2 SYDVKM. CDR3 length: 18 residues. The ends lost 1 base at V and 2 bases at J; junction bases unmatched: 11. CDR3 coding DNA: TGTGCCAGCAGTTTATCGTGGCGGGGGGGCCGGCGGCAAGAGACCCAGTACTTC. This codes for CASSLSWRGGRRQETQYF.

This clonotype was seen a handful of times. V usage is TRBV29-1 and J usage is TRBJ1-3; D call uncertain. V lost 3 bases and J 4 bases, leaving 10 bases between the germline ends. The CDR3 covers 13 residues. The germline CDR1 and CDR2 sequences are SQVTM and ANQGSEA. The CDR3 sequence: CSVDEGGGNTIYF. As DNA, the CDR3 is TGCAGCGTTGACGAGGGAGGAGGAAACACCATATATTTT.

The rearrangement joins TRBV12-3 or TRBV12-4 to TRBJ2-3, with 13 bases fitting TRBD2. With V trimmed by 8 bases and J by 4 bases, 6 bases remained unmatched. The CDR3 is 15 residues long. The CDR3 coding sequence is TGTGCCAGCGCTGGACTAGCGGGAGTTGCAGATACGCAGTATTTT. Translating it yields CASAGLAGVADTQYF.

About this clonotype itself: One base away lies a much larger clone, so this may be a sequencing read error. The gene calls are TRBV7-6 and TRBJ1-5; D is perhaps TRBD1 (5 bases). CDR1 and CDR2 from the germline V gene are SGHVS and FNYEAQ. The CDR3 covers 13 residues. The CDR3 DNA reads TGTGCCAGCAGCGTCAGGGAGAATCAGCCCCGGCATTTT. This sequence encodes CASSVRENQPRHF.

This clonotype was seen repeatedly, ten times or more. The rearrangement joins TRBV7-9 to TRBJ2-3, with no clear D. Germline V lookup: CDR1 SEHNR, CDR2 FQNEAQ (reference sequence). The CDR3 spans 12 residues. The V end was cut by 5 bases, the J end by 4 bases, with 7 bases between. For the CDR3, the DNA is TGTGCCAGCAGCACTACGGCAGATACGCAGTATTTT. Translated: CASSTTADTQYF.

The chain links TRBV20-1 to TRBJ1-5; D ambiguous. The CDR3 runs 13 residues. Germline lookup yields CDR1 DFQATT and CDR2 SNEGSKA (reference sequence). V was pared by 5 bases and J by 0 bases, with 8 bases between. CDR3: CSAQDASNQPQHF. The CDR3 DNA follows: TGCAGTGCTCAGGACGCTAGCAATCAGCCCCAGCATTTT.

The chain has TRBV11-2 and TRBJ2-7, with TRBD2 identical over 7 bases. The CDR3 has 15 amino acids. The ends lost 5 bases at V and 5 bases at J; junction bases unmatched: 12. CDR1 and CDR2 from the germline V gene are SGHAT and FQNNGV. CDR3 protein: CASSGGEGGLDEQYF. CDR3 DNA sequence: TGTGCCAGCAGCGGCGGGGAGGGAGGGTTGGACGAGCAGTACTTC.

This clonotype came up a few times. This sequence joins TRBV20-1 and TRBJ1-2; 7 bases line up with TRBD1. The CDR3 is made up of 14 amino acids. Germline CDR1 DFQATT, CDR2 SNEGSKA (reference sequence). V lost 3 bases to trimming and J lost 2 bases; unmatched junction nucleotides: 6. CDR3 protein: CSARGGTENYGYTF. In nucleotides, the CDR3 is TGCAGTGCTAGGGGGGGGACAGAGAACTATGGCTACACCTTC.

This clonotype was picked up a small number of times. The junction shows a germline mismatch at one end, possibly a read error. The chain has TRBV7-2 and TRBJ1-2, with D maybe TRBD1 (5 bases). The germline V gene has CDR1 SGHTA and CDR2 FQGNSA. The CDR3 length is 15 residues. This chain's CDR3 is CASSSYRTQDVGHTF. The CDR3 nucleotides read TGTGCCAGCAGCTCGTACAGGACCCAAGATGTTGGCCACACCTTC.

The chain recombines TRBV2 with TRBJ2-7; D gene unclear. The V end lost 6 bases, the J end lost 3 bases, and 18 bases lay between the germline ends. The CDR3 contains 15 residues. In germline, CDR1 is SNHLY, CDR2 FYNNEI. The CDR3 protein is CASRPSSIGHYEQYF. The CDR3 bases are TGTGCCAGCAGGCCAAGTTCTATAGGGCACTACGAGCAGTACTTC.

J is TRBJ2-1 and V is TRBV14; the D gene is possibly TRBD2 (5 bases). This CDR3 is built from 23 residues. V lost 0 bases and J 8 bases, leaving 38 bases between the germline ends. Germline loops: CDR1 SGHDN, CDR2 FVKESK. The CDR3 coding sequence is TGTGCCAGCAGCCAAGATATGCCAGCCGAGGGCTTTGGTCCTTTTATGTTGGTCGATGAGCAGTTCTTC. Protein sequence: CASSQDMPAEGFGPFMLVDEQFF. The full variable domain, with the rest looked up from reference TRBV14 and TRBJ2-1, is EAGVTQFPSHSVIEKGQTVTLRCDPISGHDNLYWYRRVMGKEIKFLLHFVKESKQDESGMPNNRFLAERTGGTYSTLKVQPAELEDSGVYFCASSQDMPAEGFGPFMLVDEQFFGPGTRLTVL.

This clonotype was detected many times. This chain links TRBV2 with TRBJ1-5; D gene uncertain. Germline V CDR1 and CDR2: SNHLY, FYNNEI. The CDR3 totals 12 residues. Trimming cost V 3 bases and J 2 bases, with 2 bases left between them. Here the CDR3 DNA reads TGTGCCAGCAGTGACGGCAATCAGCCCCAGCATTTT. It is translated as CASSDGNQPQHF.

This clonotype was detected a few times. A much larger clone is a single base away; this may be a read error. The V gene is TRBV10-3, the J gene TRBJ2-3, with no clear D. The CDR3 extends over 11 amino acids. The V gene lost 1 base and the J gene lost 5 bases, with 1 base spanning the gap. CDR1 and CDR2 (germline): ENHRY, SYGVKD. CDR3 region: CAISELDTQYF. In DNA form, the CDR3 reads TGTGCCATCAGTGAGTTAGATACGCAGTATTTT.